This T cell receptor (beta chain) is from a study of human T cells and chemical hapten exposure. As for the study in general: Sensitization applied 2% DPC to around 2 cm by around 2 cm of upper inner arm skin. Overall study results and limits: Controls had significantly fewer large CDR3 similarity clusters than were formed by expanded TCRs.

Germline trimming cut 6 bases from V and 7 bases from J; bases unmatched to any gene: 5. The CDR3 has 13 residues. CDR1 is LNHDA, CDR2 SQIVND, per germline (reference sequence). TCRdb redid the calling of the RACE reads with MiXCR, one entry per CDR3 protein. The sample shows 50,000 to 70,000 distinct CDR3 sequences, 8% to 10% of them seen only once. Noted time point: pre-sensitization, week 0. The treatment here: therapeutic diphenylcyclopropenone sensitization with weekly scalp DPC. Donors were 18 to 70-year-old alopecia patients suitable for DPC. There are many counts of this clonotype. As yet, its antigen is unknown.

Sequencing was performed on whole blood, taken in connection with sensitization to the hapten diphenylcyclopropenone (DPC). This receptor was identified in a man aged 35-49 years with alopecia areata. Some clones in this sample may be carry-over from other donors' samples. The chain couples TRBV19 to TRBJ2-1, with 8 nucleotides matching TRBD1. The CDR3 DNA reads as TGTGCCAGTAGCGGACAGGGTGGAAATGAGCAGTTCTTC. Translated: CASSGQGGNEQFF.